Listed below are T cell receptor beta chains from one sample, sequenced in a study of PD-1 blockade in mismatch repair-deficient tumors. The data were produced by immunoSEQ multiplex PCR, yet TCRdb's version contains in-frame clones alone and is incomplete. The sample lists some 19,000 clones; over 75% were seen once. The source material was PBMCs, sampled 52 weeks after starting pembrolizumab. These receptors originate from an adult with mismatch repair-deficient cancer. Each CDR3 is given with its conserved first and last residue. A D gene is named only where the DNA matches it firmly. Some rows have no size entry. The others give once, few or many, or a class for an expanded clone.

>-|16|-|TRBJ1-4|TRBV28
TGTGCCAGCAGTTTATGGTCCGGGAGGCAGGTTGAAAAACTGTTTTTT
CASSLWSGRQVEKLFF
>-|14|-|TRBJ1-2|TRBV27
TGTGCCAGCAGTTTAACGCCAGGGTCCTATGGCTACACCTTC
CASSLTPGSYGYTF
>TRBD1|14|few|TRBJ2-7|TRBV2
TGTGCCAGCAGTGAACAGGGGGCGCTTGGGGAGCAGTACTTC
CASSEQGALGEQYF
>-|12|-|TRBJ1-2|TRBV28
TGTGCCAGCAGTAACAGTTTCTATGGCTACACCTTC
CASSNSFYGYTF
>TRBD2|20|-|TRBJ2-1|TRBV28
TGTGCCAGCAGTACCAGCCCGGGACAGGGGACTAGCGGGGGATACAATGAGCAGTTCTTC
CASSTSPGQGTSGGYNEQFF
>TRBD1|17|-|TRBJ1-5|TRBV30
TGTGCCTGGAGTCTACTACAGGGGTTCGAGGGCAATCAGCCCCAGCATTTT
CAWSLLQGFEGNQPQHF
>TRBD1|15|-|TRBJ1-2|TRBV6-5
TGTGCCAGCAGTTACATTGGGACAGCTAACTATGGCTACACCTTC
CASSYIGTANYGYTF
>TRBD1|13|-|TRBJ1-2|TRBV6-1
TGTGCCAGCAGTGAAGCGCTAGCAGGGGGATACACCTTC
CASSEALAGGYTF
>TRBD2|17|-|TRBJ2-2|TRBV9
TGTGCCAGCAGCGTCGGGCTAGCGGGAGAGAACACCGGGGAGCTGTTTTTT
CASSVGLAGENTGELFF
>-|14|-|TRBJ2-1|TRBV7-2
TGTGCCAGCAGGGTAGGGGTTAACGACAATGAGCAGTTCTTC
CASRVGVNDNEQFF
>TRBD1|13|-|TRBJ1-2|TRBV5-1
TGCGCCAGCGGGGGACAGGGGGTCAGTGGCTACACCTTC
CASGGQGVSGYTF
>-|16|-|TRBJ1-1|TRBV7-9
TGTGCCAGCAGCCCTAGAGCAGCAACCGTGAACACTGAAGCTTTCTTT
CASSPRAATVNTEAFF
>-|13|-|TRBJ2-5|TRBV5-1
TGCGCCAGCAGCGCTCAGGGTAGTGAGACCCAGTACTTC
CASSAQGSETQYF
>TRBD2|17|-|TRBJ2-5|TRBV7-8
TGTGCCAGCAGCTCTAGCCGGACTAGCGGTTACCAAGAGACCCAGTACTTC
CASSSSRTSGYQETQYF
>-|15|-|TRBJ2-5|TRBV29-1
TGCAGCGTTGAAGATCTCTTACAGGGCCAAGAGACCCAGTACTTC
CSVEDLLQGQETQYF
>TRBD2|21|-|TRBJ2-7|TRBV10-3
TGTGCCATCAGTGAGTCCGGGACTAGCGGGAGGTACCACAATAACTCCTACGAGCAGTACTTC
CAISESGTSGRYHNNSYEQYF
>-|12|-|TRBJ2-5|TRBV2
TGTGCCAGCAGGTCCGGGGTAGAGACCCAGTACTTC
CASRSGVETQYF
>TRBD2|14|few|TRBJ2-7|TRBV28
TGTGCCAGCAGTTTGCGGGAGGGTTCCTACGAGCAGTACTTC
CASSLREGSYEQYF
>-|13|-|TRBJ2-1|TRBV27
TGTGCCAGCAGTTTATATACTAGAGGCGAGCAGTTCTTC
CASSLYTRGEQFF
>-|14|-|TRBJ1-1|TRBV27
TGTGCCAGCAGTTATGGCAGGGGGAACACTGAAGCTTTCTTT
CASSYGRGNTEAFF
>TRBD1|15|-|TRBJ1-5|TRBV5-1
TGCGCCAGCAGCGCCGGGACAGGGGTAAATCAGCCCCAGCATTTT
CASSAGTGVNQPQHF
>TRBD1|16|-|TRBJ2-1|TRBV4-1
TGCGCCAGCAGCCAGACGACAGGGGAAAGGTACAATGAGCAGTTCTTC
CASSQTTGERYNEQFF
>TRBD1|15|-|TRBJ2-5|TRBV15
TGTGCCACCAGCAGAGATAACAGGGGTGGGGAGACCCAGTACTTC
CATSRDNRGGETQYF
>-|14|-|TRBJ2-3|TRBV5-1
TGCGCCAGCAGCTTCGAAGGAGTCACAGATACGCAGTATTTT
CASSFEGVTDTQYF
>-|14|-|TRBJ2-5|TRBV18
TGTGCCAGCTCACCACCGGTCAGCCAAGAGACCCAGTACTTC
CASSPPVSQETQYF
>-|16|-|TRBJ1-1|TRBV5-6
TGTGCCAGCAGCTTGGCTTGGGGCGCGATGGGCACTGAAGCTTTCTTT
CASSLAWGAMGTEAFF
>-|15|-|TRBJ2-7|TRBV15
TGTGCCACCAGCAGAGATCTTGGGGGCAGCAACGAGCAGTACTTC
CATSRDLGGSNEQYF
>TRBD2|13|-|TRBJ2-3|TRBV28
TGTGCCAGCAGCGGACTAGCTCGAGATACGCAGTATTTT
CASSGLARDTQYF
>-|19|once|TRBJ1-1|TRBV30
TGTGCCTGGAGTACCCCCTCCACAAAGACAGGCATACTGAACACTGAAGCTTTCTTT
CAWSTPSTKTGILNTEAFF
>-|13|-|TRBJ2-7|TRBV7-2
TGTGCCAGCAGCCATACCTCGGGATACGAGCAGTACTTC
CASSHTSGYEQYF
>TRBD2|17|few|TRBJ2-3|TRBV4-1
TGCGCCAGCAGCCGAATTCCGGGACTAGCGGGACTGGATACGCAGTATTTT
CASSRIPGLAGLDTQYF
>-|13|-|TRBJ2-5|TRBV6-1
TGTGCCAGCAGTCAACAGGGCTGGGAGACCCAGTACTTC
CASSQQGWETQYF
>TRBD1|16|-|TRBJ2-2|TRBV6-5
TGTGCCAGCAGTTACCTCACAGGGGGTCTCGCCGGGGAGCTGTTTTTT
CASSYLTGGLAGELFF
>-|13|-|TRBJ2-1|TRBV29-1
TGCAGCGTTGTGGCAGGGCTAAGGAATGAGCAGTTCTTC
CSVVAGLRNEQFF
>-|13|-|TRBJ2-3|TRBV7-2
TGTGCCAGCAGGGGACTCAGCACAGATACGCAGTATTTT
CASRGLSTDTQYF
>TRBD2|17|-|TRBJ2-3|TRBV18
TGTGCCAGCTCACCACCCCGGGAGGGCCCTCAGACAGATACGCAGTATTTT
CASSPPREGPQTDTQYF
>TRBD2|16|once|TRBJ2-1|TRBV7-3
TGTGCCAGCAGCCCAGGGGTGAGCGGGAGTAAGAATGAGCAGTTCTTC
CASSPGVSGSKNEQFF
>TRBD2|20|-|TRBJ2-7|TRBV6-4
TGTGCCAGCAGTGACCAGACACCGGGACTAGCGGGAGTTAGGGCCTACGAGCAGTACTTC
CASSDQTPGLAGVRAYEQYF
>-|13|few|TRBJ1-3|TRBV7-9
TGTGCCAGCTTGTTCGGGGAGGGAAACACCATATATTTT
CASLFGEGNTIYF
>-|15|-|TRBJ2-3|TRBV18
TGTGCCAGCTCACCACAAGACCGGTTGCGGGATACGCAGTATTTT
CASSPQDRLRDTQYF
>-|14|-|TRBJ2-1|TRBV19
TGTGCCAGTAGTGCGGACGGGAGATACAATGAGCAGTTCTTC
CASSADGRYNEQFF
>-|14|-|TRBJ2-7|TRBV11-2
TGTGCCAGCAGCTTGGGGCAGGGCTACTACGAGCAGTACTTC
CASSLGQGYYEQYF
>-|16|medium-sized|TRBJ1-2|TRBV13
TGTGCCAGCAGTCTACGGGACTTCCTGAGGGTAGATGGCTACACCTTC
CASSLRDFLRVDGYTF
>TRBD1|14|-|TRBJ1-1|TRBV27
TGTGCCAGCACCAGGGGGCGCGGGGACACTGAAGCTTTCTTT
CASTRGRGDTEAFF
>TRBD1|15|-|TRBJ1-4|TRBV7-2
TGTGCCAGCAGCCAAAACAGGGGGCTGAGAGAAAAACTGTTTTTT
CASSQNRGLREKLFF
>TRBD2|16|-|TRBJ2-3|TRBV9
TGTGCCAGCAGCGTAGTCGGGACTATTAGCACAGATACGCAGTATTTT
CASSVVGTISTDTQYF
>TRBD2|15|-|TRBJ2-1|TRBV7-2
TGTGCCAGCAGCGCCCAGCGGGGTAATTACAATGAGCAGTTCTTC
CASSAQRGNYNEQFF
>-|11|-|TRBJ1-2|TRBV2
TGTGCCAGAATAACTAACTATGGCTACACCTTC
CARITNYGYTF
>TRBD1|15|-|TRBJ2-2|TRBV15
TGTGCCACCAGCAGGGGGACAGGGGGCACCGGGGAGCTGTTTTTT
CATSRGTGGTGELFF
>TRBD1|16|-|TRBJ1-2|TRBV15
TGTGCCACCAGCAGATCATCCCGGACAGGGGACTATGGCTACACCTTC
CATSRSSRTGDYGYTF
>-|14|-|TRBJ2-7|TRBV11-3
TGTGCCAGCAGCCAGGGACTGTCTGCCTACGAGCAGTACTTC
CASSQGLSAYEQYF
>-|15|-|TRBJ2-7|TRBV19
TGTGCCAGTAGTATAGACTCTAGCGCTTCCTACGAGCAGTACTTC
CASSIDSSASYEQYF
>TRBD2|15|once|TRBJ2-5|TRBV7-3
TGTGCCAGCAGCCGCGGGACTAGCCGTCAAGAGACCCAGTACTTC
CASSRGTSRQETQYF